This TCR beta chain was profiled in a study of human thymus T cells. Measured with immunoSEQ multiplex PCR; TCRdb has only the in-frame clones, and not every one. The repertoire holds about 60,000 clones, about 93% seen once, with approximately 6% in the top ten. The CDR3 has 16 amino acids. V was pared by 1 base and J by 10 bases, with 9 bases of the junction left unmatched. Germline CDR1 SGHTA, CDR2 FQGNSA. Sequencing was carried out using blood. This TCR was recovered from a boy less than two years old with a congenital heart defect but otherwise immunologically healthy. The chain uses TRBV7-2 and TRBJ2-3, with 12 positions matching TRBD2. The CDR3 DNA follows: TGTGCCAGCAGCTTAGATTTGGGACTAGCGGGTTGGGCGCAGTATTTT. Its translation is CASSLDLGLAGWAQYF.